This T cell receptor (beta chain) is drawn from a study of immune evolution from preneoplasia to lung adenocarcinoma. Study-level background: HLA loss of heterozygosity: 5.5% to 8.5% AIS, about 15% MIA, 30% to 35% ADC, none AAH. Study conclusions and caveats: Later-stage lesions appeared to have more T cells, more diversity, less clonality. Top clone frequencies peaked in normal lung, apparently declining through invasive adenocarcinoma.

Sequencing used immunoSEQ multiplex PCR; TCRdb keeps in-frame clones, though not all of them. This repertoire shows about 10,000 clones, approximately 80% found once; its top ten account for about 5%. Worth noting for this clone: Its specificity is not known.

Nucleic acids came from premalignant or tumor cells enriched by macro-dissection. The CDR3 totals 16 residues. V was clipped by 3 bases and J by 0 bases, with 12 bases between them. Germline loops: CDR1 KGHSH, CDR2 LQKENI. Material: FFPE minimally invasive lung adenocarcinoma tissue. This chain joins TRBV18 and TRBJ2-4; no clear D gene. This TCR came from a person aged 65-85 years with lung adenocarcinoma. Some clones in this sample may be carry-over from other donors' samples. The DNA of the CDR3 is TGTGCCAGCTCACCTGGGGTACAAGTAGCCAAAAACATTCAGTACTTC. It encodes CASSPGVQVAKNIQYF.